This T cell receptor (beta chain) was captured in a study of T-cell memory formation after mild COVID-19. Study-wide background: Clusters were largely donor specific. Findings and limits, study-wide: CD4/CD8 balance held among clones contracting day 15 to 85, and later expanders leaned CD4+. Confirmation was lacking for SARS-CoV-2 specificity of second-wave clones that peaked on day 37.

cDNA libraries for TCR alpha and TCR beta, carrying sample barcodes and UMIs, came from 5'RACE with constant-segment primers. MiXCR, applied by TCRdb to the 5' RACE reads, yields one record per CDR3 protein. This table has under 250,000 distinct CDR3 sequences, approximately 10% appearing once. This clonotype was seen only a few times. Antigen: not known. The receptor's source is a man between 18 and 29 years old who had mild COVID-19 (a few samples of this study predate the infection). Cell type and time point are not known. Sequences were obtained from PBMCs or a T cell subset sorted from them (not recorded which).

The CDR3 loop is CASSFRAESDTQYF. The CDR3 DNA follows: TGCGCCAGCAGCTTCCGGGCCGAGTCAGATACGCAGTATTTT. The chain has TRBV5-1 and TRBJ2-3; D unresolved. Trimming took off 2 bases at V and 4 bases at J, with 11 bases between the two ends. The CDR3 is 14 amino acids. The germline V gene has CDR1 SGHRS and CDR2 YFSETQ.